The 29 T cell receptor beta chains reported below all come from one sample, sequenced in a study of somatic mutations in cytotoxic T cells in rheumatoid arthritis. Repertoires were generated with immunoSEQ multiplex PCR, while TCRdb's copy carries only in-frame clones and drops some. The data show approximately 10,000 clones, more than 75% seen once. Material for sequencing was CD8+ T cells sorted from blood. The receptor set was obtained from an adult with rheumatoid arthritis.

This clone appeared a few times. J is TRBJ2-7 and V is TRBV18; tentatively, D is TRBD2 (6 bases). The CDR3 has 13 residues. CDR1 KGHSH and CDR2 LQKENI come from the germline V gene. The ends were cut back, 3 bases at V and 2 bases at J, with 8 bases in the middle. For the CDR3, the DNA is TGTGCCAGCTCACCGCGGGGAGCCTACGAGCAGTACGTC. Protein sequence: CASSPRGAYEQYV.

This chain uses TRBV5-1 with TRBJ2-3; D is uncertain. V lost 0 bases and J 6 bases, leaving 5 bases between the germline ends. This CDR3 contains 12 residues. In germline, CDR1 is SGHRS, CDR2 YFSETQ. The CDR3 region is CASSLVYDTQYF. In DNA form, the CDR3 reads TGCGCCAGCAGCTTGGTGTACGATACGCAGTATTTT.

The chain recombines TRBV7-7 with TRBJ2-7, with D unresolved. Germline CDR1 is SSHAT and CDR2 is FNYEAQ (reference sequence). The CDR3 consists of 15 residues. CDR3 residues: CASRKAQLPTYEQYV. The CDR3 DNA sequence: TGTGCTAGCAGGAAAGCGCAGCTACCAACCTACGAGCAGTACGTC.

V usage is TRBV30 and J usage is TRBJ1-4; 7 nucleotides line up with TRBD1. Trimming cost V 8 bases and J 3 bases; bases outside gene matches: 9. The CDR3 length is 14 residues. Per germline, CDR1 GTSNPN and CDR2 SVGIG (reference sequence). In DNA form, the CDR3 reads TGTGCCGGAAAACCCACAGGGGCTAATGAAAAACTGTTTTTT. Its protein product is CAGKPTGANEKLFF.

This clone was seen more than once but under ten times. V usage is TRBV19 and J usage is TRBJ1-1; D is unresolved. V was clipped by 7 bases and J by 0 bases, with 15 bases between them. Germline loops: CDR1 LNHDA, CDR2 SQIVND (reference sequence). The CDR3 sequence is 15 residues long. The CDR3 here is CASIPAPGMNTEAFF. In DNA, the CDR3 is TGTGCCAGTATCCCCGCCCCAGGTATGAACACTGAAGCTTTCTTT.

The rearrangement uses TRBV28 and TRBJ2-5; no reliable D call. From germline, CDR1 is MDHEN and CDR2 SYDVKM. The V end lost 4 bases, the J end lost 0 bases, and 9 bases lay between the germline ends. The CDR3 sequence is 14 residues long. The CDR3 reads CASSSYSYQETQYF. CDR3 bases: TGTGCCAGCAGTTCCTACAGCTACCAAGAGACCCAGTACTTC.

V is TRBV14 and J is TRBJ2-7; D not resolved. From germline, CDR1 is SGHDN and CDR2 FVKESK. The CDR3 has 14 amino acids. Trimming left V 0 bases short and J 6 bases short, with 12 bases between. The CDR3 DNA follows: TGTGCCAGCAGCCAAGAGGGCAAGTTCAGCGAGCAGTACTTC. Translated, it gives CASSQEGKFSEQYF. Full variable domain (remainder filled in from reference TRBV14 and TRBJ2-7): EAGVTQFPSHSVIEKGQTVTLRCDPISGHDNLYWYRRVMGKEIKFLLHFVKESKQDESGMPNNRFLAERTGGTYSTLKVQPAELEDSGVYFCASSQEGKFSEQYFGPGTRLTVT.

The DNA of the CDR3 is TGCAGCGTTGAGGTGACTAGCGGGAGGGCCTATGAGCAGTTCTTC. Protein sequence: CSVEVTSGRAYEQFF. The V call is TRBV29-1, the J call TRBJ2-1; TRBD2 matches 14 bases. The V gene's germline CDR1 is SQVTM and CDR2 ANQGSEA. Trimming removed 3 bases from V and 8 bases from J; junction bases left unmatched: 6. This CDR3 is built from 15 residues.

The CDR3 nucleotides are TGTGCCAGCAGTTTAGTGTATAGCAATCAGCCCCAGCATTTT. Protein sequence: CASSLVYSNQPQHF. The chain has TRBV27 and TRBJ1-5; D gene ambiguous. Germline V lookup: CDR1 MNHEY, CDR2 SMNVEV (reference sequence). V was clipped by 2 bases and J by 0 bases, with 5 bases between them. The CDR3 extends over 14 amino acids.

This clone was seen a handful of times. Sequence at one end of the junction differs from germline and may be a read error. V gene TRBV28 combines with J gene TRBJ1-1; 8 bases match TRBD1. The CDR3 runs 10 residues. Germline CDR1 MDHEN, CDR2 SYDVKM. Here the CDR3 DNA reads TGTGCCAGCACCTCAGGGGGCACAATCTTT. This encodes CASTSGGTIF.

The rearrangement links TRBV5-5 to TRBJ2-2; D remains unclear. The V gene's germline CDR1 is SGHKS and CDR2 YYEKEE (reference sequence). V lost 2 bases and J lost 1, with 9 bases in between. The CDR3 sequence is 15 residues long. The chain's CDR3 is CASSFTHLNTGELFF. The CDR3 coding sequence is TGTGCCAGCAGCTTTACACACCTGAACACCGGGGAGCTGTTTTTT.

The chain links TRBV7-9 to TRBJ2-5; D tentatively reads TRBD1 or TRBD2 (6 bases each). Trimming pared 5 bases from V and 5 bases from J, leaving 18 bases between. CDR3 length equals 15 residues. Looked up from germline, CDR1 is SEHNR and CDR2 is FQNEAQ (reference sequence). CDR3 amino acids: CASSPPRGGVETQYF. Written as DNA, the CDR3 is TGTGCCAGCAGCCCCCCCAGGGGAGGAGTGGAGACCCAGTACTTC. The variable domain in full, with the rest retrieved from reference TRBV7-9 and TRBJ2-5, is DTGVSQNPRHKITKRGQNVTFRCDPISEHNRLYWYRQTLGQGPEFLTYFQNEAQLEKSRLLSDRFSAERPKGSFSTLEIQRTEQGDSAMYLCASSPPRGGVETQYFGPGTRLLVL.

J is TRBJ2-2 and V is TRBV15; D assignment may be TRBD1 or TRBD2 (5 bases each). The germline CDR1 and CDR2 sequences are LNHNV and YYDKDF (reference sequence). This CDR3 has 15 amino acids. V was clipped by 5 bases and J by 3 bases, with 13 bases between them. This chain's CDR3 is CATSVRDGDTGELFF. CDR3 DNA: TGTGCCACCAGCGTCCGGGACGGTGACACCGGGGAGCTGTTTTTT.

This chain joins TRBV7-8 and TRBJ1-1; perhaps TRBD1 as D (6 bases). Germline V gene data show CDR1 as SGHVS and CDR2 as FQNEAQ. The CDR3 runs 15 residues. V was shortened by 5 bases and J by 0 bases, with 13 bases between the two germline ends. CDR3 region: CASSHEQGLNTEAFF. DNA of the CDR3: TGTGCCAGCAGCCACGAACAGGGACTGAACACTGAAGCTTTCTTT.

The chain combines TRBV4-2 with TRBJ1-6; D unresolved. The V end lost 4 bases, the J end lost 3 bases, and 13 bases lay between the germline ends. In germline, CDR1 is LGHNA, CDR2 YNFKEQ. The CDR3 loop spans 16 amino acids. The CDR3 nucleotides are TGTGCCAGCAGCCCCAGGAGCACAGTCTATAATTCACCCCTCCACTTT. This gives the protein CASSPRSTVYNSPLHF.

The chain is built from TRBV7-2 and TRBJ1-1; D is unresolved. Looked up from germline, CDR1 is SGHTA and CDR2 is FQGNSA. This CDR3 is 14 amino acids long. Trimming took 1 base from V and 4 from J, leaving 10 bases between them. The CDR3 region is CASSLVVGSTEAFF. CDR3 nucleotides: TGTGCCAGCAGCTTAGTGGTCGGGAGCACTGAAGCTTTCTTT.

This chain links TRBV5-6 with TRBJ1-6; no firm D call. CDR3 length equals 16 residues. CDR1 is SGHDT, CDR2 YYEEEE, per germline. V gave up 4 bases and J gave up 0 bases, with 11 bases separating them. The CDR3 DNA sequence: TGTGCCAGCAGCCTCCCAGGATCCTCCTATAATTCACCCCTCCACTTT. This sequence encodes CASSLPGSSYNSPLHF.

This clone was picked up a small number of times. The chain employs TRBV7-9 and TRBJ1-1; 7 positions match TRBD1. CDR3 length: 16 amino acids. CDR1 and CDR2 (germline): SEHNR, FQNEAQ (reference sequence). The V gene end was trimmed by 3 bases and the J gene end by 0 bases; junction bases not matched to a gene: 7. This CDR3 reads CASSLFQGDMNTEAFF. DNA of the CDR3: TGTGCCAGCAGCTTGTTTCAGGGGGATATGAACACTGAAGCTTTCTTT.

The chain uses TRBV6-5 and TRBJ1-6, with 9 bases matching TRBD1. Germline V CDR1 and CDR2: MNHEY, SVGAGI. J gave up 13 bases and V 0 bases, and 4 bases lay outside the gene matches. This CDR3 is 14 amino acids long. The CDR3 loop is CASSYSTGGDPLHF. The CDR3 DNA is TGTGCCAGCAGTTACTCGACAGGGGGGGATCCCCTCCACTTT.

The chain employs TRBV27 and TRBJ1-6, with 7 bases lining up with TRBD1. The V gene's germline CDR1 is MNHEY and CDR2 SMNVEV (reference sequence). Trimming took 5 bases from V and 6 from J; bases not matched to a gene: 4. The CDR3 length is 14 residues. The CDR3 sequence: CASSPGTANSPLHF. CDR3 coding DNA: TGTGCCAGCAGTCCGGGGACAGCTAATTCACCCCTCCACTTT.

CDR3 protein: CASSPRGPRSNQPQHF. In DNA, the CDR3 is TGTGCCAGCAGCCCCAGGGGCCCGAGGAGCAATCAGCCCCAGCATTTT. V gene TRBV7-9 combines with J gene TRBJ1-5, with D maybe TRBD1 (6 bases). From germline, CDR1 is SEHNR and CDR2 FQNEAQ (reference sequence). The V end was cut by 5 bases, the J end by 1 base, with 15 bases between. The CDR3 has 16 amino acids.

This rearrangement joins TRBV6-5 to TRBJ1-4; maybe TRBD1 (5 bases). There are 14 residues in the CDR3. Germline V CDR1 and CDR2: MNHEY, SVGAGI. V was trimmed by 5 bases and J by 6 bases, leaving 13 bases between them. CDR3 in DNA: TGTGCCAGCAGTCCCGGGACCAGACATGAAAAACTGTTTTTT. Amino acids: CASSPGTRHEKLFF.

V usage is TRBV5-1 and J usage is TRBJ2-3, with D possibly being TRBD1 (6 bases). The length of the CDR3 is 15 residues. V dropped 0 bases and J dropped 0 bases, with 8 bases sitting between them. The V gene's germline CDR1 is SGHRS and CDR2 YFSETQ. CDR3 coding DNA: TGCGCCAGCAGCTTGGGGGACATAAGCACAGATACGCAGTATTTT. It translates to CASSLGDISTDTQYF.

This clone has just one count. The chain joins TRBV30 to TRBJ2-6; D is unresolved. The CDR3 spans 14 residues. In germline, CDR1 is GTSNPN, CDR2 SVGIG (reference sequence). Trimming shortened V by 6 bases and J by 1 base, and 10 bases separated the two germline ends. CDR3 DNA sequence: TGTGCCTGCCCAAAGGGATCTGGGGCCAACGTCCTGACTTTC. Translating it yields CACPKGSGANVLTF.

The V gene is TRBV7-9, the J gene TRBJ2-5, with 7 bases fitting TRBD1. The CDR3 is 14 residues long. CDR1 is SEHNR, CDR2 FQNEAQ, per germline (reference sequence). The junction had 4 bases not matched to a gene; V was cut back by 4 bases and J by 2 bases. CDR3 sequence: CASSYATGQETQYF. CDR3 nucleotides: TGTGCCAGCAGCTATGCGACAGGGCAAGAGACCCAGTACTTC.

The chain couples TRBV9 to TRBJ2-2, with a weak D call TRBD1 (5 bases). Germline loops: CDR1 SGDLS, CDR2 YYNGEE. The V end was cut by 0 bases, the J end by 5 bases, with 14 bases between. This CDR3 contains 16 residues. The CDR3: CASSVGWAGKTGELFF. Written as DNA, the CDR3 is TGTGCCAGCAGCGTAGGGTGGGCAGGGAAGACCGGGGAGCTGTTTTTT. The variable domain in full, completed from reference TRBV9 and TRBJ2-2, reads DSGVTQTPKHLITATGQRVTLRCSPRSGDLSVYWYQQSLDQGLQFLIQYYNGEERAKGNILERFSAQQFPDLHSELNLSSLELGDSALYFCASSVGWAGKTGELFFGEGSRLTVL.

CDR3 DNA: TGCAGCGATGCGGCGGGACGATCCGGCTACACCTTC. Residues: CSDAAGRSGYTF. V and J are TRBV29-1 and TRBJ1-2; perhaps TRBD1 as D (5 bases). V was clipped by 7 bases and J by 8 bases, with 17 bases between them. The CDR3 has 12 amino acids. Looked up from germline, CDR1 is SQVTM and CDR2 is ANQGSEA. The full variable domain, with the rest looked up from reference TRBV29-1 and TRBJ1-2, is SAVISQKPSRDICQRGTSLTIQCQVDSQVTMMFWYRQQPGQSLTLIATANQGSEATYESGFVIDKFPISRPNLTFSTLTVSNMSPEDSSIYLCSDAAGRSGYTFGSGTRLTVV.

The chain recombines TRBV10-2 with TRBJ2-7; 11 bases align to TRBD1. J was trimmed by 4 bases and V by 8 bases; bases with no gene match: 10. The CDR3 sequence is 15 residues long. Germline-derived CDR1 and CDR2 are WSHSY and SAAADI. CDR3 sequence: CASRPGQGVVYEQYF. The CDR3 coding sequence is TGCGCCAGCCGTCCGGGACAGGGGGTCGTTTACGAGCAGTACTTC.

The rearrangement uses TRBV28 and TRBJ1-5; TRBD1 is a possible D gene (5 bases). Germline assignment: CDR1 MDHEN and CDR2 SYDVKM. The CDR3 totals 16 residues. Trimming shortened V by 6 bases and J by 5 bases, and 20 bases separated the two germline ends. CDR3 nucleotides: TGTGCCAGCAGACCAAACTGGGGCAGTGGGTATCAGCCCCAGCATTTT. It is translated as CASRPNWGSGYQPQHF.